The rows below give T cell receptor beta chains drawn from one sample of a study of patients and donors after allogeneic stem cell transplantation. MiXCR was run by TCRdb on the RT-PCR reads, yielding one entry per CDR3 protein. The sample shows some 960,000 distinct CDR3 sequences, more than 15% of them seen only once. Sample: blood, either unsorted or a sorted T cell fraction (not recorded which). These receptors were obtained from a human donor who was either an allogeneic HSCT recipient or a stem cell or donor lymphocyte infusion donor (not recorded which). It is not recorded whose cells these are; they may come from a transplant donor. CDR3s include the opening cysteine and the closing phenylalanine or tryptophan. A D gene is named only where the DNA matches it firmly. The size of a clone is reported for some rows only, either as once, few or many, or as a class for expanded clones.

many TRBJ2-7 TRBV2 NA CASSERGAYFEQYF TGTGCCAGCAGTGAACGGGGCGCGTATTTCGAGCAGTACTTC
many TRBJ2-1 TRBV7-2 TRBD2 CASSLAGGGEYNEQFF TGTGCCAGCAGCTTAGCGGGCGGGGGGGAGTACAATGAGCAGTTCTTC
many TRBJ2-2 TRBV3-1 NA CASSPGTFTGELFF TGTGCCAGCAGCCCTGGGACCTTCACCGGGGAGCTGTTTTTT
NA TRBJ2-7 TRBV4-3 NA CASSRTSGQGYEQYF TGCGCCAGCAGCCGCACGTCGGGGCAGGGCTACGAGCAGTACTTC
NA TRBJ2-4 TRBV9 NA CASSVGGGDTKNIQYF TGTGCCAGCAGCGTAGGAGGAGGCGATACCAAAAACATTCAGTACTTC
few TRBJ2-6 TRBV5-1 NA CASSQRGDDSGANVLTF TGCGCCAGCAGCCAGAGGGGGGACGACTCTGGGGCCAACGTCCTGACTTTC
few TRBJ2-1 TRBV11-2 NA CASSFPVKGSYNEQFF TGTGCCAGCAGCTTCCCCGTTAAGGGGTCCTACAATGAGCAGTTCTTC
NA TRBJ2-1 TRBV2 NA CASSELNSYNEQFF TGTGCCAGCAGTGAACTTAACTCCTACAATGAGCAGTTCTTC
NA TRBJ2-7 TRBV4-1 NA CASSPENYEQYF TGCGCCAGCAGCCCGGAAAACTACGAGCAGTACTTC
NA TRBJ1-2 TRBV11-2 NA CASSLTGFGPLGGYTF TGTGCCAGCAGCTTAACCGGATTTGGACCCTTGGGTGGCTACACCTTC